A single sample is the source of the 4 T cell receptor beta chains below, sequenced in a study of cytomegalovirus exposure and HLA in healthy donors. Primers included in the PCR were 60 Vbeta and 13 Jbeta primers. The table came from immunoSEQ multiplex PCR; TCRdb's copy has only in-frame clones and leaves some out. The sample gives 140,000 to 150,000 clones, 79% of which show up once; 6.7% is in the top ten. The material sequenced was PBMCs. These receptor sequences come from a woman aged 40 to 50 in good health and CMV-seropositive.

This clone was observed a single time. Other DNA sequences in the same sample also yield this CDR3. This chain connects TRBV19 to TRBJ2-1, with TRBD2 identical over 12 bases. This CDR3 has 15 amino acids. V lost 2 bases to trimming and J lost 7 bases; unmatched junction nucleotides: 3. Germline loops: CDR1 LNHDA, CDR2 SQIVND (reference sequence). CDR3 loop: CASSILAGGSNEQFF. The CDR3 bases are TGTGCCAGTAGTATACTAGCGGGGGGGAGTAATGAGCAGTTCTTC. Complete variable domain (other parts from reference TRBV19 and TRBJ2-1): DGGITQSPKYLFRKEGQNVTLSCEQNLNHDAMYWYRQDPGQGLRLIYYSQIVNDFQKGDIAEGYSVSREKKESFPLTVTSAQKNPTAFYLCASSILAGGSNEQFFGPGTRLTVL.

This chain uses TRBV4-2 with TRBJ2-1, with D perhaps matching TRBD2 (5 bases). CDR3 length: 12 residues. V lost 1 base to trimming and J lost 7 bases, with 5 bases between them. The germline V gene encodes CDR1 LGHNA and CDR2 YNFKEQ. The CDR3 sequence: CASSQGGNEQFF. The CDR3 nucleotides are TGTGCCAGCAGCCAAGGAGGGAATGAGCAGTTCTTC.

The genes are TRBV18 and TRBJ2-1; the D gene is possibly TRBD1 (6 bases). Trimming took 1 base from V and 0 from J, leaving 19 bases between them. Germline CDR1 reads KGHSH; CDR2 reads LQKENI. The CDR3 has 19 amino acids. CDR3 bases: TGTGCCAGCTCACCACGCATCATTGGCCGGACAGCCTCCTACAATGAGCAGTTCTTC. Residues: CASSPRIIGRTASYNEQFF.

The V call is TRBV7-2, the J call TRBJ2-3; 9 positions match TRBD1. With 3 bases clipped from V and 1 base from J, the junction kept 8 bases outside the gene matches. Germline CDR1 is SGHTA and CDR2 is FQGNSA. This CDR3 has 17 amino acids. The CDR3 bases are TGTGCCAGCAGCTTGCGATCGACAGGGGGGGGCACAGATACGCAGTATTTT. This encodes CASSLRSTGGGTDTQYF. The variable domain in full, completed from reference TRBV7-2 and TRBJ2-3, reads GAGVSQSPSNKVTEKGKDVELRCDPISGHTALYWYRQSLGQGLEFLIYFQGNSAPDKSGLPSDRFSAERTGGSVSTLTIQRTQQEDSAVYLCASSLRSTGGGTDTQYFGPGTRLTVL.